The clone carrying this TCR beta chain was seen many times. The target antigen is unknown. This record comes from a study of T cells in Graves' hyperthyroidism and ophthalmopathy. The study, taken as a whole, reports: The majority of expanded thyroid clonotypes above 0.001 also appeared in blood.

The V gene lost 4 bases and the J gene lost 7 bases, with 10 bases spanning the gap. Germline lookup yields CDR1 MNHEY and CDR2 SVGAGI. This CDR3 comprises 13 residues. Patients between 18 and 65 years old had hyperthyroidism, newly diagnosed and lasting under 2 months. Patients showing uncontrolled infection, other autoimmune disease, pregnancy or lactation were ineligible. It was RNA transcripts that yielded the amplified TCR beta CDR3 regions. First-round RT-PCR with HTBI primers amplified the TCR CDR3 region. Via MiXCR, TCRdb re-called the multiplex PCR reads, giving one row per CDR3 protein. Found here are approximately 100,000 distinct CDR3 sequences, about 40% of them singletons; the top ten hold roughly a tenth.

This chain uses TRBV6-5 with TRBJ1-4; D is possibly TRBD1 (5 bases). This clonotype was sampled from a woman in her 30s with Graves' hyperthyroidism. The sequenced sample was peripheral blood or thyroid tissue (not recorded which). CDR3 bases: TGTGCCAGCAGTTCGGGGCTAGGTGAAAAACTGTTTTTT. The encoded protein is CASSSGLGEKLFF.